This T cell receptor beta chain was retrieved from a study of beta chain features in type 1 diabetes. This clone has just a few counts. Every bit of the isolated RNA underwent reverse transcription, so sequencing read expressed TCRB transcripts. Method: immunoSEQ multiplex PCR; TCRdb's copy keeps in-frame clones and lacks some. The repertoire consists of just over 450,000 clones, with approximately 30% occurring once and the leading ten covering 0.05% to 0.07%. From germline, CDR1 is LGHNA and CDR2 YNFKEQ. V was cut by 0 bases and J by 15 bases, with 13 bases left in between. The CDR3 contains 12 residues.

The rearrangement uses TRBV4-2 and TRBJ2-3; possibly TRBD2 for D (5 bases). This TCR was recovered from a man between 18 and 35 years old in good health. Sequencing used naive CD4+ T cells from blood. DNA of the CDR3: TGTGCCAGCAGCCAAGAGCTAGGCCCTAGCTATTTT. Protein: CASSQELGPSYF.